The 12 T cell receptor beta chains given below trace back to one sample, sequenced in a study of control samples from healthy donors and cancer patients. Method: immunoSEQ multiplex PCR; TCRdb's copy keeps in-frame clones and lacks some. The sample shows over 150,000 clones, 85% to 95% of them seen only once. Sample: blood. The receptors stem from a young woman in good health.

This chain joins TRBV28 and TRBJ1-5, with unresolved D. The V and J ends lost 6 bases and 7 bases respectively, with 10 bases between them. Germline-derived CDR1 and CDR2 are MDHEN and SYDVKM. The CDR3 length is 12 residues. For the CDR3, the DNA is TGTGCCAGCAGCATGACAAGGCAGCCCCAGCATTTT. Translating it yields CASSMTRQPQHF.

The V and J genes are TRBV18 and TRBJ1-2, with TRBD1 as a possible D gene (6 bases). Germline V gene sequence: CDR1 KGHSH, CDR2 LQKENI. The CDR3 runs to 14 residues. V dropped 3 bases and J dropped 2 bases, with 10 bases sitting between them. CDR3 region: CASSPGAVNYGYTF. DNA of the CDR3: TGTGCCAGCTCACCGGGGGCAGTCAACTATGGCTACACCTTC.

This chain links TRBV10-3 with TRBJ2-5; the D is unclear. Germline V gives CDR1 ENHRY, CDR2 SYGVKD. V was pared by 4 bases and J by 2 bases, with 11 bases between. The CDR3 is made up of 14 amino acids. In DNA form, the CDR3 reads TGTGCCATCAGTGTGGCCGGCCCGCAAGAGACCCAGTACTTC. Protein: CAISVAGPQETQYF.

The rearrangement links TRBV11-3 to TRBJ2-3; tentative D call: TRBD1 (5 bases). The V end lost 3 bases, the J end lost 0 bases, and 13 bases lay between the germline ends. The CDR3 has 16 amino acids. The germline V gene has CDR1 SGHNT and CDR2 YENEEA. The CDR3 DNA sequence: TGTGCCAGCAGCTTCGTTCTAGGGGCTAGCACAGATACGCAGTATTTT. Translation gives CASSFVLGASTDTQYF.

The chain uses TRBV2 and TRBJ2-5; D possibly corresponds to TRBD1 (5 bases). Germline V CDR1 and CDR2: SNHLY, FYNNEI. V lost 5 bases and J lost 4, with 8 bases in between. This CDR3 is built from 12 residues. The CDR3 spells CASSQGTETQYF. The CDR3 DNA sequence: TGTGCCAGCAGTCAGGGAACAGAGACCCAGTACTTC.

The chain has TRBV15 and TRBJ1-2, with D hard to call. The CDR3 contains 12 residues. CDR1 and CDR2 (germline): LNHNV, YYDKDF (reference sequence). V lost 5 bases, J lost 7 bases, and 11 bases lay in between. The CDR3 bases are TGTGCCACCAGCCGGACGGAGGGTGGCTACACCTTC. It translates to CATSRTEGGYTF.

This sequence joins TRBV7-2 and TRBJ1-1, with 7 positions matching TRBD1. Trimming at V came to 5 bases and at J to 8 bases, leaving 17 bases not matched to a gene. Looked up from germline, CDR1 is SGHTA and CDR2 is FQGNSA. The CDR3 extends over 16 amino acids. CDR3 nucleotide sequence: TGTGCCAGCAGCCCCCAGGGGGGCGTCACCCCTACGGAAGCTTTCTTT. Amino acids: CASSPQGGVTPTEAFF. Full variable domain (rest looked up from reference TRBV7-2 and TRBJ1-1): GAGVSQSPSNKVTEKGKDVELRCDPISGHTALYWYRQSLGQGLEFLIYFQGNSAPDKSGLPSDRFSAERTGGSVSTLTIQRTQQEDSAVYLCASSPQGGVTPTEAFFGQGTRLTVV.

Written as DNA, the CDR3 is TGCGCCAGCAGCGGGGACTTAGGTGAAAAACTGTTTTTT. Its translation is CASSGDLGEKLFF. J is TRBJ1-4 and V is TRBV4-3, with D possibly TRBD1 on 5 matching bases. There are 13 residues in the CDR3. The germline V and J ends were trimmed by 5 bases and 7 bases, with 11 bases remaining between them. Germline V CDR1 and CDR2: LGHNA, YSLEER.

The chain has TRBV9 and TRBJ2-2; tentatively, D is TRBD2 (6 bases). V gave up 3 bases and J gave up 5 bases, with 11 bases separating them. Germline V gives CDR1 SGDLS, CDR2 YYNGEE. CDR3 length equals 14 residues. The CDR3 loop is CASSGPGTTGELFF. The CDR3 DNA follows: TGTGCCAGCAGCGGACCGGGGACTACCGGGGAGCTGTTTTTT.

The CDR3 region has the DNA TGTGCCAGCAGTTATTGGGATATCGAGCAGTACTTC. Its protein is CASSYWDIEQYF. This chain connects TRBV12-3 or TRBV12-4 to TRBJ2-7, with D uncertain. Between the trimmed V and J ends, which lost 4 bases and 6 bases, there was a span of 10 bases. The CDR3 extends over 12 amino acids.

CDR3: CSVAGSTSSYEQYF. The CDR3 DNA is TGCAGCGTTGCTGGTTCAACGAGCTCCTACGAGCAGTACTTC. This chain links TRBV29-1 with TRBJ2-7; D remains unclear. The CDR3 contains 14 residues. Trimming cost V 4 bases and J 0 bases, with 13 bases left between them. Germline CDR1 SQVTM, CDR2 ANQGSEA.

The chain joins TRBV6-5 to TRBJ1-2, with a tentative D call TRBD1 (5 bases). Germline assignment: CDR1 MNHEY and CDR2 SVGAGI. CDR3 length: 16 residues. V shed 0 bases and J shed 7 bases, with 18 bases lying between them. The CDR3 protein is CASSYSSYGGAGGYTF. CDR3 coding DNA: TGTGCCAGCAGTTACTCGAGTTACGGAGGGGCTGGTGGCTACACCTTC.